What follows is one TCR beta chain and its context. The donors were all Caucasian adults (living in Nashville, Tennessee). This sample was taken from a study of shared clonotypes between healthy human individuals. Only in-frame clones appear in the TCRdb table, and some are missing; sequencing was by immunoSEQ multiplex PCR. The sample includes about 1 million clones, about 75% seen only once; the top ten take around 1.5%. The V and J ends lost 3 bases and 3 bases respectively, with 27 bases between them. There are 19 residues in the CDR3. Germline CDR1 reads MNHEY; CDR2 reads SMNVEV (reference sequence).

Specimen: memory CD4+ T cells sorted from blood. The subset was: CD45RA-negative fraction. This receptor was identified in a man between 18 and 29 years old in good health. The chain combines TRBV27 with TRBJ2-7, with a tentative D call TRBD2 (6 bases). In DNA, the CDR3 is TGTGCCAGCAGTTTTAGACCACCGAACTCAGGTTGGGGACTCTACGAGCAGTACTTC. This translates into CASSFRPPNSGWGLYEQYF.